This is a list of T cell receptor beta chains from one sample in a study of response to subunit inactivated influenza vaccine. TCRdb processed the RT-PCR reads anew with MiXCR; each CDR3 protein has one entry. The table lists around 190,000 distinct CDR3 sequences, roughly 14% of them singletons, with about a quarter in the top ten. The sequencing here drew on CD8+ T cells sorted from PBMCs, taken around 5 days after vaccination. These receptors were taken from a man between 45 and 60 years old who received an inactivated influenza vaccine. Both conserved end residues are part of each CDR3. Fields, in order: V gene, J gene, CDR3 protein.

TRBV18	TRBJ2-1	CASSPARGRSPYNEQFF
TRBV5-1	TRBJ2-3	CAITLYSGGAYRTDTQYF
TRBV6-5	TRBJ2-5	CASSYFFGTEETQYF
TRBV7-9	TRBJ2-7	CASSQSSYEQYF
TRBV6-2/TRBV6-3	TRBJ2-2	CASSYPGQGNTGELFF
TRBV9	TRBJ2-1	CASSAQSIEQFF
TRBV7-8	TRBJ2-7	CASSLAAGDAFYEQYF
TRBV6-5	TRBJ1-5	CASRPLIQGGNQPQHF
TRBV7-6	TRBJ2-2	CASSPRAAGELFF
TRBV28	TRBJ2-2	CASTLGTSGYTGELFF
TRBV4-3	TRBJ2-1	CASSQGGEWSEQFF
TRBV7-8	TRBJ1-5	CASSLGAGVGQPQHF
TRBV7-9	TRBJ2-7	CASSRTSGGYEQYF
TRBV12-3/TRBV12-4	TRBJ1-1	CASSFLGSTEAFF
TRBV20-1	TRBJ2-7	CSAREGVKSYEQYF
TRBV28	TRBJ2-2	CASSLRGWAGELFF
TRBV7-8	TRBJ2-5	CASSSPRGGETQYF
TRBV9	TRBJ2-3	CARSVAGREFTDTQYF
TRBV4-3	TRBJ2-7	CASSLRLAGTYEQYF
TRBV20-1	TRBJ2-7	CSARTGSYEQYF
TRBV2	TRBJ2-1	CASSEWDSRGNEQFF
TRBV30	TRBJ2-7	CAWGTGVTYEQYF
TRBV6-2/TRBV6-3	TRBJ2-3	CASSWTFQRDTQYF
TRBV6-2/TRBV6-3	TRBJ2-7	CASSQDRGFYEQYF
TRBV4-1	TRBJ1-2	CASSPWIGGQGSSNYGYTF
TRBV28	TRBJ2-1	CASSFPGSFHNEQFF
TRBV27	TRBJ2-7	CASSSSVNSYEQYF
TRBV18	TRBJ2-7	CASSSLGQAYEQYF
TRBV4-1	TRBJ2-5	CASSQWDRIGETQYF
TRBV29-1	TRBJ2-7	CSVEGDRGPDEQYF
TRBV5-5	TRBJ2-7	CASSFSGQGAYEQYF
TRBV18	TRBJ1-5	CASSQGSNQPQHF
TRBV20-1	TRBJ2-5	CSSPLRETQYF
TRBV11-2	TRBJ2-5	CASSSPGGSGTQYF
TRBV9	TRBJ2-2	CASRASDTGELFF
TRBV7-9	TRBJ2-1	CASSFLSSSYNEQFF
TRBV7-9	TRBJ2-1	CASSLGGGLDNEQFF